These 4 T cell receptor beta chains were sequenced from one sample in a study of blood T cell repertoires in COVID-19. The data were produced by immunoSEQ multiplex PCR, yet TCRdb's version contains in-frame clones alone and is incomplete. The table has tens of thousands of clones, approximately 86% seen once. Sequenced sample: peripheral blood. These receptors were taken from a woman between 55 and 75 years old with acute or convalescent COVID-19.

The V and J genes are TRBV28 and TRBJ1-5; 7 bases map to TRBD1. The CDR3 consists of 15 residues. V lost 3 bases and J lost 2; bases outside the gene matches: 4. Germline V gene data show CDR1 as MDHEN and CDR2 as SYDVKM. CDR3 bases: TGTGCCAGCAGTTTTATCGGGACAGGCAATCAGCCCCAGCATTTT. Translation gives CASSFIGTGNQPQHF.

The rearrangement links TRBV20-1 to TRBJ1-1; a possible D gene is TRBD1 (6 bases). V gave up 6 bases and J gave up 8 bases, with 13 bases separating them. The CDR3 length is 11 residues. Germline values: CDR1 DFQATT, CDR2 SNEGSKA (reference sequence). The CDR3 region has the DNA TGCAGTGCACAGAGGGGGTGGGAAGCTTTCTTT. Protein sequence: CSAQRGWEAFF.

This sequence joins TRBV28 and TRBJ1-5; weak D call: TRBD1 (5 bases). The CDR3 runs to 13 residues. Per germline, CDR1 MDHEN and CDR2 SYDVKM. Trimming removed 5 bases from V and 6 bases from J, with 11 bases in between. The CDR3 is CASSPLRVQPQHF. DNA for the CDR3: TGTGCCAGCAGTCCACTCAGGGTTCAGCCCCAGCATTTT.

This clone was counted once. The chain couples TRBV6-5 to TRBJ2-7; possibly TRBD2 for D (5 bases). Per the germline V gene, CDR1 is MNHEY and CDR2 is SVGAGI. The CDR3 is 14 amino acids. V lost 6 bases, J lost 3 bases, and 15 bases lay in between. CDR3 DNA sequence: TGTGCCAGCAGCCTAGGGAGCCGCGGCTACGAGCAGTACTTC. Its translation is CASSLGSRGYEQYF.